This TCR beta chain appears in the sequencing data of a study of blood T cell repertoires in COVID-19. Study as a whole: COVID-19 samples from acute and convalescent phases originated in the United States, Italy and Spain. PBMCs, B-cell-depleted T cells, or T cells were the source of the cDNA or gDNA that made up the material.

Original handling: For nucleated cells, counts were estimated from reference gene primer amplification. Here immunoSEQ multiplex PCR was the method, and the copy in TCRdb shows in-frame clones only, minus some. V, J and clone size derive from that table, while D and trimming were established from the DNA sequence. Among 170,000 or so clones, 87% were seen once, and the ten largest hold 0.85% to 0.95%. The CDR3 totals 13 residues. Germline CDR1 SGHDT, CDR2 YYEEEE. V dropped 2 bases and J dropped 6 bases, with 10 bases sitting between them. The source material was peripheral blood. The sequence was collected from a woman aged 18-29 years who had recovered from COVID-19. The rearrangement joins TRBV5-6 to TRBJ2-3; D remains unclear. The CDR3 region is CASSFTLWDTQYF. CDR3 coding DNA: TGTGCCAGCAGCTTCACTCTTTGGGATACGCAGTATTTT.